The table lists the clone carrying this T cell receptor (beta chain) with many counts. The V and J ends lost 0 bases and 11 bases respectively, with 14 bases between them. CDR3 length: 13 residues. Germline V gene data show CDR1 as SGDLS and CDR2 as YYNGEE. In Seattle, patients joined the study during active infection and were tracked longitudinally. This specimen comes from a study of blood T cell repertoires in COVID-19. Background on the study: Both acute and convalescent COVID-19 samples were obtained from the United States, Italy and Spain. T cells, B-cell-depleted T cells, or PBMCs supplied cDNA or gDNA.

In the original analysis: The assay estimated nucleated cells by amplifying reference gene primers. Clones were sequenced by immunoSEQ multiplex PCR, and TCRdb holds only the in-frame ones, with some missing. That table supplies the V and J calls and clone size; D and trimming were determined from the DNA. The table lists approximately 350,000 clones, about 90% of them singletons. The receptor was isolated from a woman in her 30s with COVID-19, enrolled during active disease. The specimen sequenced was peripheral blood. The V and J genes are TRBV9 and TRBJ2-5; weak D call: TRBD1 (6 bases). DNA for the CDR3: TGTGCCAGCAGCGTAGAGGGCAGGGGTACTCAGTACTTC. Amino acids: CASSVEGRGTQYF.